This T cell receptor beta chain was retrieved from a study of blood T cell repertoires in COVID-19. Authors' processing steps: Reference gene primers were amplified, and this amplification served to estimate nucleated cell counts. The data were produced by immunoSEQ multiplex PCR, yet TCRdb's version contains in-frame clones alone and is incomplete. V and J calls and clone size come straight from that table; D and trimming were deduced from the DNA. The table lists fewer than 300,000 clones, about 93% of them singletons, with roughly 1.1% in the top ten. Those who participated ranged in age from roughly 18 to 90 years and resided in about two dozen US areas. Participant-given clinical history determined each cohort assignment. Recovery meant two consecutive negative NP/OP PCR tests, professional clearance, or resolved symptoms. CDR3 length: 18 residues. Trimming cost V 0 bases and J 2 bases; bases outside gene matches: 13. CDR1 is SGHTA, CDR2 FQGNSA, per germline.

The source of this sequence is a woman aged 25 to 39 who had recovered from COVID-19. The chain is built from TRBV7-2 and TRBJ2-7; TRBD2 matches 7 bases. Input material: PBMCs or T cells enriched from blood (not recorded which). The CDR3 nucleotides are TGTGCCAGCAGCTTAGCTACTTCGGGTCGGGAGGAACCCTACGAGCAGTACTTC. This gives the protein CASSLATSGREEPYEQYF.